These T cell receptor beta chains were read from a single sample in a study of blood T cell repertoires in COVID-19. TCRdb's table, derived via immunoSEQ multiplex PCR, lists solely in-frame clones and lacks some. The table includes around 170,000 clones, more than 85% detected once. Sequenced sample: PBMCs or T cells enriched from blood (not recorded which). Receptors originate from a woman aged 45-59 years who had recovered from COVID-19. Each CDR3 is given with its conserved first and last residue. The order of the fields is J gene, V gene, CDR3 protein.

J gene: TRBJ2-3; V gene: TRBV9; CDR3 protein: CASSAISDTQYF
J gene: TRBJ1-3; V gene: TRBV19; CDR3 protein: CASSRQAYNGNTIYF
J gene: TRBJ2-3; V gene: TRBV6-5; CDR3 protein: CASNRDRGSDTQYF
J gene: TRBJ1-1; V gene: TRBV7-9; CDR3 protein: CASSSGQLNTEAFF
J gene: TRBJ1-6; V gene: TRBV7-8; CDR3 protein: CASSLNTGVGNSPLHF
J gene: TRBJ1-2; V gene: TRBV7-9; CDR3 protein: CASSLGTAGGYTF
J gene: TRBJ2-2; V gene: TRBV4-1; CDR3 protein: CASSQDLSGSLTGELFF
J gene: TRBJ2-7; V gene: TRBV11-3; CDR3 protein: CASSLVGGEQYF
J gene: TRBJ2-7; V gene: TRBV7-9; CDR3 protein: CASSRGTGSYEQYF
J gene: TRBJ2-1; V gene: TRBV24-1; CDR3 protein: CATSHPTFGNSGSSYNEQFF
J gene: TRBJ2-1; V gene: TRBV7-2; CDR3 protein: CASSSIAVGVYNEQFF
J gene: TRBJ1-6; V gene: TRBV1; CDR3 protein: CTSSQELAGENSPLHF
J gene: TRBJ2-7; V gene: TRBV27; CDR3 protein: CASSTSGRVPSLGEQYF
J gene: TRBJ2-1; V gene: TRBV6-4; CDR3 protein: CASSDSTSGTYNEQFF
J gene: TRBJ2-7; V gene: TRBV12-5; CDR3 protein: CASRPRRGSSYEQYF
J gene: TRBJ2-1; V gene: TRBV7-3; CDR3 protein: CASSPRRLAGVDEQFF
J gene: TRBJ1-1; V gene: TRBV5-8; CDR3 protein: CASSFRTGLGTDTEAFF
J gene: TRBJ1-5; V gene: TRBV7-9; CDR3 protein: CASSDRVNQPQHF
J gene: TRBJ2-5; V gene: TRBV20-1; CDR3 protein: CSASGGTSRQTQYF
J gene: TRBJ2-1; V gene: TRBV20-1; CDR3 protein: CSASAGSGYNEQFF
J gene: TRBJ1-1; V gene: TRBV11-3; CDR3 protein: CASSVRQVVRTTEAFF
J gene: TRBJ1-2; V gene: TRBV4-3; CDR3 protein: CASSQETDRARVYGYTF
J gene: TRBJ1-3; V gene: TRBV5-1; CDR3 protein: CASSFAGIGNTIYF
J gene: TRBJ1-1; V gene: TRBV30; CDR3 protein: CAWRGQGPNTEAFF
J gene: TRBJ2-7; V gene: TRBV21-1; CDR3 protein: CASSKRRDKSYEQYF
J gene: TRBJ2-7; V gene: TRBV6-5; CDR3 protein: CASSLSYRVGEQYF
J gene: TRBJ2-5; V gene: TRBV7-9; CDR3 protein: CASSWGSGPGGPQYF
J gene: TRBJ1-4; V gene: TRBV18; CDR3 protein: CASSTSGQGDEKLFF
J gene: TRBJ2-7; V gene: TRBV9; CDR3 protein: CASSSGTGGYEQYF
J gene: TRBJ2-7; V gene: TRBV5-1; CDR3 protein: CASSTRTGTEQYF
J gene: TRBJ1-2; V gene: TRBV19; CDR3 protein: CASSIRGNSNYGYTF
J gene: TRBJ1-4; V gene: TRBV2; CDR3 protein: CASSGGKNEKLFF
J gene: TRBJ1-1; V gene: TRBV28; CDR3 protein: CASITGGGTEAFF
J gene: TRBJ2-5; V gene: TRBV7-2; CDR3 protein: CASSPSGVQETQYF
J gene: TRBJ1-2; V gene: TRBV7-2; CDR3 protein: CASSLPGTGNGYTF
J gene: TRBJ2-7; V gene: TRBV30; CDR3 protein: CAWSPGPLIAGGSYEQYF
J gene: TRBJ2-5; V gene: TRBV7-2; CDR3 protein: CASSFQGALLETQYF
J gene: TRBJ1-2; V gene: TRBV18; CDR3 protein: CASSPPTQGWGYTF
J gene: TRBJ1-2; V gene: TRBV7-2; CDR3 protein: CASSLDTGTSGYTF
J gene: TRBJ2-2; V gene: TRBV5-1; CDR3 protein: CASTEVAGVAGELFF
J gene: TRBJ1-2; V gene: TRBV19; CDR3 protein: CASSGRENYGYTF
J gene: TRBJ2-4; V gene: TRBV30; CDR3 protein: CAWGGVGDLAKNIQYF
J gene: TRBJ2-1; V gene: TRBV7-9; CDR3 protein: CASTNLAGGNEQFF
J gene: TRBJ2-5; V gene: TRBV5-1; CDR3 protein: CASSLAGQGGQETQYF
J gene: TRBJ1-6; V gene: TRBV29-1; CDR3 protein: CSVAGGPNSPLHF
J gene: TRBJ2-5; V gene: TRBV5-5; CDR3 protein: CASSFQGGGETQYF
J gene: TRBJ1-6; V gene: TRBV4-2; CDR3 protein: CASSQGEVYNSPLHF
J gene: TRBJ1-2; V gene: TRBV6-1; CDR3 protein: CASSELVRGLGGYTF
J gene: TRBJ1-6; V gene: TRBV7-9; CDR3 protein: CASSITGGSYNSPLHF
J gene: TRBJ2-1; V gene: TRBV18; CDR3 protein: CASSLGANQLYNEQFF
J gene: TRBJ1-6; V gene: TRBV14; CDR3 protein: CASSPGQGNSPLHF
J gene: TRBJ2-2; V gene: TRBV24-1; CDR3 protein: CATSDPSGITGELFF
J gene: TRBJ2-7; V gene: TRBV10-1; CDR3 protein: CASSDLPPRDRGHWQYF
J gene: TRBJ2-7; V gene: TRBV2; CDR3 protein: CASRGQGVSYEQYF
J gene: TRBJ1-4; V gene: TRBV19; CDR3 protein: CASSIESVPSTNEKLFF
J gene: TRBJ1-1; V gene: TRBV6-1; CDR3 protein: CASSEVRGGAEAFF
J gene: TRBJ2-7; V gene: TRBV18; CDR3 protein: CASSRLAGGSYEQYF
J gene: TRBJ2-7; V gene: TRBV5-4; CDR3 protein: CASSRRDKSYEQYF
J gene: TRBJ1-1; V gene: TRBV7-3; CDR3 protein: CASSLRRETEAFF
J gene: TRBJ2-3; V gene: TRBV9; CDR3 protein: CASSVGLAEYGTDTQYF